This is a list of T cell receptor beta chains from one sample in a study of beta chain features in type 1 diabetes. Here immunoSEQ multiplex PCR was the method, and the copy in TCRdb shows in-frame clones only, minus some. Of 600,000 to 700,000 clones listed, around 12% were seen once; the top ten hold 0.095% to 0.15%. Specimen: naive CD4+ T cells from blood. These receptors were taken from a man aged 25-45 years with type 1 diabetes. Both conserved end residues are part of each CDR3. A D gene is named only where the DNA matches it firmly. Only some rows state a clone size, as once, few, many or a class for expanded clones.

size	J	V	D	DNA	CDR3
NA	TRBJ2-1	TRBV18	NA	TGTGCCAGCTCACCACGGACTACCCGGGGTAATGAGCAGTTCTTC	CASSPRTTRGNEQFF
few	TRBJ2-7	TRBV28	TRBD1	TGTGCCAGCAGTTTATATGCTATAGGGACAGCCGAAATCAAATCCTACGAGCAGTACTTC	CASSLYAIGTAEIKSYEQYF
NA	TRBJ2-1	TRBV25-1	NA	TGTGCCAGCACCAGGGAAGGCAATGAGCAGTTCTTC	CASTREGNEQFF
NA	TRBJ1-2	TRBV7-9	TRBD1	TGTGCCAGCAGCGTCGACAGGGTCGATGGCTACACCTTC	CASSVDRVDGYTF
NA	TRBJ1-6	TRBV4-3	NA	TGCGCCAGCAGCCAAGAACAGAGGTCTAATTCACCCCTCCACTTT	CASSQEQRSNSPLHF
once	TRBJ2-7	TRBV5-6	TRBD1	TGTGCCAGCAGCCAAAACGACAGGGTAGGAGGAAAGTACTTC	CASSQNDRVGGKYF
few	TRBJ2-3	TRBV28	NA	TGTGCCAGCAGTTTAACTTTCGGGGGGCGAACAGATACGCAGTATTTT	CASSLTFGGRTDTQYF
few	TRBJ1-1	TRBV7-2	NA	TGTGCCAGCAGCTTTTTTGGCAACACTGAAGCTTTCTTT	CASSFFGNTEAFF
NA	TRBJ1-1	TRBV29-1	TRBD1	TGCAGCGTTGGGGGACAGGGGATGAACACTGAAGCTTTCTTT	CSVGGQGMNTEAFF
NA	TRBJ1-6	TRBV9	NA	TGTGCCAGCAGTCGTAGGGACGGGACCTATTCACCCCTCCACTTT	CASSRRDGTYSPLHF
NA	TRBJ2-7	TRBV5-6	TRBD1	TGTGCCAGCAGCTTCGACAGGGGCTACGAGCAGTACTTC	CASSFDRGYEQYF
few	TRBJ1-2	TRBV29-1	NA	TGCAGCGTCGACGGTCTCGAGGGCTACACCTTC	CSVDGLEGYTF
few	TRBJ1-2	TRBV15	NA	TGTGCCACCAGCTGGGGGCCGGATTCCTATGGCTACACCTTC	CATSWGPDSYGYTF
few	TRBJ2-5	TRBV2	NA	TGTGCCAGCAGTGTGGGAGAGACCCAGTACTTC	CASSVGETQYF
few	TRBJ2-7	TRBV7-2	TRBD2	TGTGCCAGCAGCTGGCGACTAGCGGGGGGGCTGGGCGAGCAGTACTTC	CASSWRLAGGLGEQYF
NA	TRBJ2-1	TRBV10-3	NA	TGTGCCATCAGTGGTGGTGTTTTCTCCTACAATGAGCAGTTCTTC	CAISGGVFSYNEQFF
NA	TRBJ2-2	TRBV2	NA	TGTGCCAGCTCAAAGGAGGCGGTCAACACCGGGGAGCTGTTTTTT	CASSKEAVNTGELFF
NA	TRBJ2-1	TRBV6-5	TRBD2	TGTGCCAGCAGCACTAGCGGGGGAAGAAAGGAGCAGTTCTTC	CASSTSGGRKEQFF
few	TRBJ2-7	TRBV28	NA	TGTGCCAGCAGTTCCACCCTCTACGAGCAGTACTTC	CASSSTLYEQYF
NA	TRBJ1-2	TRBV18	TRBD1	TGTGCCAGCTCACCACCTTCGGCCCCAAAAGGGGGCGGCTACACCTTC	CASSPPSAPKGGGYTF